Presented here are 16 T cell receptor beta chains from one specimen sequenced in a study of liver allograft versus peripheral blood T cells. Study-wide background: Repertoires from peripheral blood of liver transplant recipients were compared with those inside their transplanted livers.

Each CDR3 protein gets one entry after TCRdb re-called the reads with MiXCR. The sample has approximately 8,600 distinct CDR3 sequences; roughly a sixth are singletons. These receptors all come from a human patient who had a liver transplant. Some T cells may be supplied by the graft donor.

This clonotype is medium-sized (0.01 to 0.1%) within its sample. The rearrangement joins TRBV30 to TRBJ1-3; D gene unclear. Germline CDR1 is GTSNPN and CDR2 is SVGIG (reference sequence). The V and J ends lost 0 bases and 2 bases respectively, with 8 bases between them. The CDR3 loop spans 14 amino acids. CDR3 residues: CAWSVRMPGNTIYF. The CDR3 nucleotides read TGTGCCTGGAGTGTGAGGATGCCTGGAAACACCATATATTTT.

This clonotype is labeled medium-sized. The chain links TRBV10-3 to TRBJ2-1, with D possibly TRBD2 on 5 matching bases. CDR1 is ENHRY, CDR2 SYGVKD, per germline. This CDR3 contains 14 residues. V was trimmed by 6 bases and J by 7 bases, leaving 16 bases between them. The DNA for the CDR3 is TGTGCCATCAGAACCCTGGCGGGTAGTAATGAGCAGTTCTTC. This codes for CAIRTLAGSNEQFF.

This clonotype was seen at least ten times. The chain employs TRBV20-1 and TRBJ2-6, with 7 bases that match TRBD2. The germline V gene has CDR1 DFQATT and CDR2 SNEGSKA (reference sequence). The CDR3 runs to 14 residues. Germline trimming cut 3 bases from V and 2 bases from J; bases unmatched to any gene: 1. The CDR3 loop reads CSASGRAGANVLTF. For the CDR3, the DNA is TGCAGTGCTAGTGGGAGGGCTGGGGCCAACGTCCTGACTTTC.

This clonotype was recorded a few times. V gene TRBV20-1 combines with J gene TRBJ2-7; 7 bases are shared with TRBD2. This CDR3 contains 14 residues. Germline loops: CDR1 DFQATT, CDR2 SNEGSKA (reference sequence). Trimming cost V 4 bases and J 0 bases; bases outside gene matches: 6. The CDR3 bases are TGCAGTGCTATGAGAGCGGGGAGCTCCTACGAGCAGTACTTC. This encodes CSAMRAGSSYEQYF.

The V call is TRBV20-1, the J call TRBJ1-1; D might be TRBD1 (5 bases). The CDR3 contains 15 residues. V was clipped by 6 bases and J by 0 bases, with 17 bases between them. Per germline, CDR1 DFQATT and CDR2 SNEGSKA (reference sequence). CDR3 residues: CSAPPRGRLNTEAFF. Written as DNA, the CDR3 is TGCAGTGCCCCCCCCCGGGGACGGTTGAACACTGAAGCTTTCTTT.

This clonotype is classed as medium-sized. The chain joins TRBV29-1 to TRBJ1-1; 9 bases agree with TRBD1. The CDR3 has 13 amino acids. Trimming at V came to 5 bases and at J to 4 bases, leaving 5 bases not matched to a gene. Germline loops: CDR1 SQVTM, CDR2 ANQGSEA. The chain's CDR3 is CSVPTGGGTEAFF. The DNA for the CDR3 is TGCAGCGTTCCGACAGGGGGGGGCACTGAAGCTTTCTTT.

CDR3 sequence: CSAQTTGENIQYF. DNA of the CDR3: TGCAGTGCCCAGACGACAGGCGAAAACATTCAGTACTTC. The J gene is TRBJ2-4, the V gene TRBV20-1, with D possibly TRBD1 on 6 matching bases. V lost 6 bases and J 5 bases, leaving 14 bases between the germline ends. The V gene's germline CDR1 is DFQATT and CDR2 SNEGSKA (reference sequence). The CDR3 sequence is 13 residues long.

Many counts were recorded for this clonotype. The CDR3: CATQGISSGNTIYF. The CDR3 coding sequence is TGTGCCACCCAGGGGATCTCCTCTGGAAACACCATATATTTT. J is TRBJ1-3 and V is TRBV12-3 or TRBV12-4, with D possibly TRBD1 on 6 matching bases. The CDR3 runs 14 residues. Trimming cost V 10 bases and J 0 bases, with 13 bases left between them.

This chain joins TRBV19 and TRBJ1-6; TRBD1 matches 9 bases. Germline CDR1 and CDR2: LNHDA and SQIVND (reference sequence). This CDR3 is 18 amino acids long. Trimming took 4 bases from V and 7 from J; bases not matched to a gene: 14. DNA for the CDR3: TGTGCCAGTAGTAGCTGGACAGGGGCAAATACAGGGAATTCACCCCTCCACTTT. Encoded protein: CASSSWTGANTGNSPLHF.

This clonotype is judged medium-sized (0.01 to 0.1%). The V and J genes are TRBV18 and TRBJ1-6, with 7 bases matching TRBD1. Germline assignment: CDR1 KGHSH and CDR2 LQKENI. CDR3 length equals 15 residues. V shed 6 bases, J shed 8 bases, and the junction held 10 bases outside the gene matches. The CDR3 DNA sequence: TGTGCCAGCTCCCCCAGGACAGGATGGGATTCACCCCTCCACTTT. It encodes CASSPRTGWDSPLHF.

This chain links TRBV6-1 with TRBJ1-1; D not certain. The germline V and J ends were trimmed by 2 bases and 4 bases, with 5 bases remaining between them. Germline CDR1 and CDR2: MNHNS and SASEGT. This CDR3 region has 12 residues. As DNA, the CDR3 is TGTGCCAGCAGTGAATTTTCCACTGAAGCTTTCTTT. Protein sequence: CASSEFSTEAFF.

The rearrangement joins TRBV20-1 to TRBJ1-1; 9 nucleotides align to TRBD1. Per germline, CDR1 DFQATT and CDR2 SNEGSKA (reference sequence). With 3 bases clipped from V and 4 bases from J, the junction kept 6 bases outside the gene matches. This CDR3 contains 14 residues. CDR3 in amino acids: CSASGDREATEAFF. DNA of the CDR3: TGCAGTGCTAGTGGGGACAGGGAGGCCACTGAAGCTTTCTTT.

The V call is TRBV20-1, the J call TRBJ2-2; either TRBD1 or TRBD2 may fit D (5 bases each). Germline V gene data show CDR1 as DFQATT and CDR2 as SNEGSKA (reference sequence). The ends were cut back, 0 bases at V and 4 bases at J, with 15 bases in the middle. The CDR3 covers 16 residues. The CDR3 here is CSARDPGQGPTGELFF. The CDR3 DNA reads as TGCAGTGCTAGAGATCCGGGGCAGGGCCCCACCGGGGAGCTGTTTTTT.

The chain recombines TRBV20-1 with TRBJ1-3; D is ambiguous. The CDR3 contains 13 residues. Germline V lookup: CDR1 DFQATT, CDR2 SNEGSKA (reference sequence). Trimming shortened V by 5 bases and J by 4 bases, and 12 bases separated the two germline ends. Here the CDR3 DNA reads TGCAGTGCTCGTCGGGCCTCGGGAAACACCATATATTTT. Protein product: CSARRASGNTIYF.

The gene calls are TRBV20-1 and TRBJ1-1, with no clear D. The CDR3 contains 12 residues. V dropped 3 bases and J dropped 1 base, with 6 bases sitting between them. Germline lookup yields CDR1 DFQATT and CDR2 SNEGSKA (reference sequence). CDR3 sequence reads: CSARDGNTEAFF. The CDR3 DNA reads TGCAGTGCTAGGGACGGGAACACTGAAGCTTTCTTT.

This clonotype was counted a few times. This chain uses TRBV20-1 with TRBJ1-1, with D tentatively TRBD1 (5 bases). This CDR3 is built from 13 residues. V was pared by 2 bases and J by 1 base, with 8 bases between. Germline V gives CDR1 DFQATT, CDR2 SNEGSKA (reference sequence). DNA for the CDR3: TGCAGTGCTAGATTGGGACCGAACACTGAAGCTTTCTTT. It codes for CSARLGPNTEAFF.